This paragraph reports one TCR beta chain. What it binds is unknown. These data originate in a study of response to subunit inactivated influenza vaccine. TCRdb re-called the RT-PCR reads with MiXCR, one entry per CDR3 protein. The sample has almost 600,000 distinct CDR3 sequences, 14% seen once. Germline CDR1 is LGHNA and CDR2 is YNFKEQ. The length of the CDR3 is 16 residues. The V end lost 0 bases, the J end lost 2 bases, and 11 bases lay between the germline ends. Findings of the study overall: The study's authors posited that every seasonal influenza vaccination enlists few new T cells.

The sample in question was PBMCs from blood, obtained approximately 12 days after vaccination. The chain carries TRBV4-2 and TRBJ2-1; D unclear. The TCR originated in a man in his fifties who received an inactivated influenza vaccine. The CDR3, as DNA: TGTGCCAGCAGCCAAGATTTAATACGAGCCTACAATGAGCAGTTCTTC. It specifies CASSQDLIRAYNEQFF.